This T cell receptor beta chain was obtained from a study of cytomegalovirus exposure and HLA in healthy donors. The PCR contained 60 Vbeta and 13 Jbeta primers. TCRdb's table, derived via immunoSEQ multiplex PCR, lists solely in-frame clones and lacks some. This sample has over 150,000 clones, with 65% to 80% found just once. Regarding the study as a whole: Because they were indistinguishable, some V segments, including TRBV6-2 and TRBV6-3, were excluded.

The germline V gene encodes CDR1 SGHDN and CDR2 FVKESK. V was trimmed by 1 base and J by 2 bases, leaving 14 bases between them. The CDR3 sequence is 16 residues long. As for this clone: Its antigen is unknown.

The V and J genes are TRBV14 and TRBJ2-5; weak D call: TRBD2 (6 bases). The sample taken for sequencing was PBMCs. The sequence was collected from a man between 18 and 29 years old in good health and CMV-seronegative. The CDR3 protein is CASSQGVSSGQETQYF. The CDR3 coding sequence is TGTGCCAGCAGCCAAGGAGTTAGTAGCGGACAAGAGACCCAGTACTTC.